The sequence of this TCR beta chain was determined in a study of blood T cell repertoires in COVID-19. Study as a whole: There were acute and convalescent COVID-19 samples, and they came from the United States, Italy and Spain.

Profiling relied on immunoSEQ multiplex PCR, and the TCRdb table lists in-frame clones only, not all of them. The sample records 25,000 or so clones, 85% to 90% being singletons. Trimming shortened V by 5 bases and J by 6 bases, and 20 bases separated the two germline ends. The V gene's germline CDR1 is SGHVS and CDR2 FQNEAQ. This CDR3 has 15 residues. The sequenced sample consisted of peripheral blood. The chain carries TRBV7-8 and TRBJ2-7, with D possibly TRBD1 on 6 matching bases. The clonotype originates from a human donor in a cohort sampled during active COVID-19. In DNA form, the CDR3 reads TGTGCCAGCAGCCCAGACAGGCCCCGACTGGGCGAGCAGTACTTC. This encodes CASSPDRPRLGEQYF.